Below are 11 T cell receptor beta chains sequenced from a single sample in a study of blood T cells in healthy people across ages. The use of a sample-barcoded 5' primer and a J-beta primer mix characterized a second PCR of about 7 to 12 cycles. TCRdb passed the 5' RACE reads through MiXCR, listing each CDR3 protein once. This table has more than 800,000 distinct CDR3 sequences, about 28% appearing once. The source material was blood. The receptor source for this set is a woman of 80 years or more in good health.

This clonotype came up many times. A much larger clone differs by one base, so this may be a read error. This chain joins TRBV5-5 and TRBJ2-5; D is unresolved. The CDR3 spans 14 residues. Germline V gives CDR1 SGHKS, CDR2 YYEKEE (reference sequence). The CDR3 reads CASTLAPAENEQYF. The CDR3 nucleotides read TGTGCCAGCACCTTGGCCCCGGCGGAGAATGAGCAGTACTTC. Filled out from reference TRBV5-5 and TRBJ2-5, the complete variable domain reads DAGVTQSPTHLIKTRGQQVTLRCSPISGHKSVSWYQQVLGQGPQFIFQYYEKEERGRGNFPDRFSARQFPNYSSELNVNALLLGDSALYLCASTLAPAENEQYFGPGTRLLVL.

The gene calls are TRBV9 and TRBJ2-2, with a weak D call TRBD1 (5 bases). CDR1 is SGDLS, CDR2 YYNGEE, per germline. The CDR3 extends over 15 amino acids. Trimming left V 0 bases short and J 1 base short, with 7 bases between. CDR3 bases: TGTGCCAGCAGCGTAGGAGGACAGAACACCGGGGAGCTGTTTTTT. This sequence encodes CASSVGGQNTGELFF.

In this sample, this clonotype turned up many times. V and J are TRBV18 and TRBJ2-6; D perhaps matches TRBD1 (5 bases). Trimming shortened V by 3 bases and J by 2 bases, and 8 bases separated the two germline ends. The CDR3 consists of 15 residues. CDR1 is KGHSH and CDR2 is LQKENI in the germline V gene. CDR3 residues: CASSPQGAGANVLTF. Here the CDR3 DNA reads TGTGCCAGCTCACCCCAGGGTGCTGGGGCCAACGTCCTGACTTTC.

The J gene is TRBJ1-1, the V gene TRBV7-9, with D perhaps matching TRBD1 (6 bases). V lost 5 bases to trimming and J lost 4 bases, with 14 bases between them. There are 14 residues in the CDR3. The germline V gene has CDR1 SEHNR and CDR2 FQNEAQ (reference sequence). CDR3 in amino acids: CASSSSTGTTEAFF. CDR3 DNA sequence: TGTGCCAGCAGCAGTAGTACAGGGACCACTGAAGCTTTCTTT.

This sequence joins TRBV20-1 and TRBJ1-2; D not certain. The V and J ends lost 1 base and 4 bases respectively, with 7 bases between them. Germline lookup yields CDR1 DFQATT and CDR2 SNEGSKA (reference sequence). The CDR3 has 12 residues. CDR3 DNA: TGCAGTGCTAGAGGTGGGCTCTATGGCTACACCTTC. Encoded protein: CSARGGLYGYTF.

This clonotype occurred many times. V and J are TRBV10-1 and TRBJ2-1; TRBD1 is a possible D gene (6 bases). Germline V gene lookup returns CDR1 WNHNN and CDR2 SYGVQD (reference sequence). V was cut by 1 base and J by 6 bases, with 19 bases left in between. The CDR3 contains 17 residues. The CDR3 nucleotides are TGCGCCAGCAGTGAGTGGGCCGGGACAACCAAGAGCAATGAGCAGTTCTTC. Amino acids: CASSEWAGTTKSNEQFF.

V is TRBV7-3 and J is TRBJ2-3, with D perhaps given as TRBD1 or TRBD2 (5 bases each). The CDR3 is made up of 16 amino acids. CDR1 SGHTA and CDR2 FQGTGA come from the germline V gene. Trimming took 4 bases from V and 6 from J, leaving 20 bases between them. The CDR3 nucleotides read TGTGCCAGCAGCTCATCTCGGGACCTCAAAGGGGATACGCAGTATTTT. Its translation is CASSSSRDLKGDTQYF. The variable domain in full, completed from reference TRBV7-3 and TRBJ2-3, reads GAGVSQTPSNKVTEKGKYVELRCDPISGHTALYWYRQSLGQGPEFLIYFQGTGAADDSGLPNDRFFAVRPEGSVSTLKIQRTERGDSAVYLCASSSSRDLKGDTQYFGPGTRLTVL.

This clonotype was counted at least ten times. The CDR3 loop reads CASSHISNSPLHF. Written as DNA, the CDR3 is TGCGCCAGCAGTCATATATCAAATTCACCCCTCCACTTT. This chain links TRBV4-3 with TRBJ1-6, with D uncertain. The CDR3 covers 13 residues. Germline CDR1 reads LGHNA; CDR2 reads YSLEER. Trimming left V 6 bases short and J 7 bases short, with 10 bases between.

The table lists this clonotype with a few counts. CDR3 in amino acids: CASSLASSSETQYF. The CDR3 DNA follows: TGTGCCAGCAGCTTAGCTTCGAGCAGCGAGACCCAGTACTTC. The J gene is TRBJ2-5, the V gene TRBV7-9; D uncertain. V lost 0 bases to trimming and J lost 5 bases, with 10 bases between them. CDR3 length: 14 residues. The germline CDR1 and CDR2 sequences are SEHNR and FQNEAQ (reference sequence).

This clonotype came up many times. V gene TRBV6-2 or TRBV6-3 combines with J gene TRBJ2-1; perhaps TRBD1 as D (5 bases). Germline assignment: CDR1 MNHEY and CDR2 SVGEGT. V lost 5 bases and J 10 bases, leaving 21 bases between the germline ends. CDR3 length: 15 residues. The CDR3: CASSPTGLRGKEQFF. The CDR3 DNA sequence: TGTGCCAGCAGTCCAACCGGGCTTAGGGGTAAGGAGCAGTTCTTC.

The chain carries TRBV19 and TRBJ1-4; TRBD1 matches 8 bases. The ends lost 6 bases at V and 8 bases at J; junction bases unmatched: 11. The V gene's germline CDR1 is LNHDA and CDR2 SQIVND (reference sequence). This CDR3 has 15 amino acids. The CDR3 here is CASSTLGQGGEKLFF. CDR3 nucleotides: TGTGCCAGTAGCACCCTTGGACAGGGTGGGGAAAAACTGTTTTTT.